This T cell receptor beta chain was identified in a study of CD8 T cells in ankylosing spondylitis (dated by TCRdb to the late 2010s). The study in broad terms: The study profiled T cell receptor beta repertoires in healthy donors and ankylosing spondylitis patients to find disease-linked TCR variants. The whole study cohort included about a hundred healthy donors and 25 ankylosing spondylitis patients. Peripheral blood was sampled, and synovial fluid was also collected from ankylosing spondylitis patients. Beyond this particular receptor, the publication reports: Significant enrichment of the disease-linked clones was reported in matched synovial fluid samples from ankylosing spondylitis patients. A TCR beta motif made up of roughly eight highly homologous amino acid variants appeared to be characteristic of blood from ankylosing spondylitis patients. Some TCR beta motif variants had previously been reported in synovial fluid and blood of reactive arthritis patients, which suggested common disease-initiation mechanisms. The disease-linked clones had a CD8+ phenotype and were found at relatively low frequencies in peripheral blood.

According to the germline V gene, CDR1 reads SGHRS and CDR2 reads YFSETQ. Deletion took 5 bases off V and 4 bases off J, with a span of 10 bases between the germline ends. There are 13 amino acids in the CDR3, from cysteine to phenylalanine inclusive. Only CDR3 DNA is held: 39 bases, read in frame from base 1. Sequencing instrument: Illumina HiSeq 2500. Quantitative 5'-RACE with molecular barcodes was the method used to prepare the TCR beta libraries. Per the source publication's procedure: A new computational method based on a probabilistic model of VDJ rearrangement was used to identify disease-linked TCR variants. TCRdb reworked the public reads: Q25 trimming with fastp, MiXCR clone assembly, productive beta chains retained. Merged by CDR3 protein, the rows form single entries marked with the most common genes and DNA. The V and J calls reflect TCRdb's pipeline rather than the authors' work. A total of 250,000 to 350,000 distinct CDR3 sequences appear in this sample, around 19% of them only once. The ten most abundant clones make up around 7.8% of the sample.

This clonotype was recorded many times. What this receptor recognizes is not known. Base-call qualities are not available, and no considerably larger clone is one nucleotide away. Specimen: blood, either unsorted or a sorted T cell fraction (not recorded which). The TCR comes from a male donor with ankylosing spondylitis or in good health (not recorded which). The chain is made from TRBV5-1 and TRBJ1-5; the D gene remains uncertain. DNA sequence: TGCGCCAGCAGTCTCGCAGCTAATCAGCCCCAGCATTTT. It translates as CASSLAANQPQHF.